The clone carrying this TCR beta chain has just one count. The antigen is undetermined. The sample is drawn from a study of tumor-infiltrating lymphocytes in primary liver carcinoma. Unsorted bulk tissue, about 18-32 mg of it, served as the source for co-extraction of RNA and DNA. The study, taken as a whole, reports: Present in all five tumor regions were only about 7-25% of the top clones.

TCR beta cDNA was reverse-transcribed from roughly 520 ng of total RNA. The reaction used a constant-region primer and ProtoScript II reverse transcriptase. Libraries of TCR beta came from three nested multiplex PCR rounds with slightly modified ARM-PCR. In the first two PCR rounds, TRBV1-TRBV30 forward primers were paired with a C-beta reverse primer, and each round lasted roughly 9 cycles. TCRdb re-called the multiplex PCR reads through MiXCR, storing one row per CDR3 protein. The sample consists of about 74,000 distinct CDR3 sequences, nearly 70% of them appearing once. Germline CDR1 LGHNA, CDR2 YNFKEQ. The V and J ends lost 7 bases and 1 base, in that order; junction bases with no gene match: 20. The CDR3 covers 20 residues.

This clonotype originated in a man aged 35-49 years with primary liver carcinoma and hepatitis B virus infection. Material for sequencing was liver tumor tissue from sampling region 4. Sample subset: tumor region T4, right-lateral pole. The V gene is TRBV4-2, the J gene TRBJ2-2, with 8 bases that match TRBD2. The DNA for the CDR3 is TGTGCCAGCAACCTTCTTCACGGGACTAGTGGGAGGGTGAACACCGGGGAGCTGTTTTTT. Translated, it gives CASNLLHGTSGRVNTGELFF.